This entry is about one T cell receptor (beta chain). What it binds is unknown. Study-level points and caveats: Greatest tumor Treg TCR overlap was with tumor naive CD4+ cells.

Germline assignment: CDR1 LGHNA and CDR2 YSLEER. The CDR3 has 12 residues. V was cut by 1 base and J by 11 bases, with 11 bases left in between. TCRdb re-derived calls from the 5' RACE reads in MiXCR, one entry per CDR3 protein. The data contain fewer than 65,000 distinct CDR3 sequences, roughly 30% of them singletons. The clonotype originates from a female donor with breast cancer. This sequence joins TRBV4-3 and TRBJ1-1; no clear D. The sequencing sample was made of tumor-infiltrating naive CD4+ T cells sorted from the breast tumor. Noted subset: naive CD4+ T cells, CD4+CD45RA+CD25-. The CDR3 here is CASSQGPSDAFF. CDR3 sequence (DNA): TGCGCCAGCAGCCAAGGCCCAAGTGACGCTTTCTTT.